Sequencing of this TCR beta chain was carried out in a study of cytomegalovirus exposure and HLA in healthy donors. Across the whole study: From HLA-typed donors, an early data release held roughly 89 million unique TCRs.

The study ran its PCR with 60 Vbeta and 13 Jbeta primers. Only in-frame clones appear in the TCRdb table, and some are missing; sequencing was by immunoSEQ multiplex PCR. This repertoire includes 200,000 to 250,000 clones. Healthy people donating bone marrow made up the donors. Comment on this clone: Its antigen is unidentified.

V lost 7 bases to trimming and J lost 3 bases; unmatched junction nucleotides: 9. Looked up from germline, CDR1 is LNHDA and CDR2 is SQIVND (reference sequence). The CDR3 consists of 15 residues. Whole-study results and caveats: One variant, a missense change in DCLRE1C, was linked in a later analysis to TCR beta V- and J-gene trimming. By HLA locus, TCR association rates varied in a later analysis, with DRB1 showing the most and HLA-C the fewest.

V is TRBV19 and J is TRBJ1-5; 7 bases align to TRBD1. The TCR comes from a woman aged 30 to 39 in good health and CMV-seropositive. The sequencing input was PBMCs. CDR3 in DNA: TGTGCCAGTAAGTGGGACAGCGGCTTCAATCAGCCCCAGCATTTT. It codes for CASKWDSGFNQPQHF.